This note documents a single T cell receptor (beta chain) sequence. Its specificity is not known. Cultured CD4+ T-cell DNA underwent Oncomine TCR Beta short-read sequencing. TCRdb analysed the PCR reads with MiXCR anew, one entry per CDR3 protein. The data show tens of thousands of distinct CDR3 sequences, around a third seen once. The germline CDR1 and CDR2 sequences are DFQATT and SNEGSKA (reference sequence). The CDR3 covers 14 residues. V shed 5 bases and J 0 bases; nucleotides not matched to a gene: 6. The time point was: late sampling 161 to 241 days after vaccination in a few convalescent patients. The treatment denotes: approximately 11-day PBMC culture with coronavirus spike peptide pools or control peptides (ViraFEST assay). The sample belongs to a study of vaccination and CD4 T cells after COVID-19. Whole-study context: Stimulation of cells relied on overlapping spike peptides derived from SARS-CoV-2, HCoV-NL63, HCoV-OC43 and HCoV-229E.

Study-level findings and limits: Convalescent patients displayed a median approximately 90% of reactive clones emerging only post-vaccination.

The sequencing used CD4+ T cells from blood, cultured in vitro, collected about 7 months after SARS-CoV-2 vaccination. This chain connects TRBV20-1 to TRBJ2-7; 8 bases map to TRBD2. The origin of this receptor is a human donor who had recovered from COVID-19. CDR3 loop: CSAYIAGSSYEQYF. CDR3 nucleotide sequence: TGCAGTGCTTATATAGCGGGAAGCTCCTACGAGCAGTACTTC.